This T cell receptor (beta chain) was captured in a study of graft-versus-host responses after intestinal transplantation. Study details: Transplant types were multivisceral, liver-intestinal, or isolated intestinal.

Findings of the study overall: Peak levels of circulating GvH clones tracked with early post-transplant HvG declines. Recipient marrow held GvH clones, some first seen in ileum or blood.

Germline V gene lookup returns CDR1 SGHAT and CDR2 FQNNGV. J gave up 6 bases and V 4 bases, and 6 bases lay outside the gene matches. The CDR3 is made up of 16 amino acids. Clones were read by immunoSEQ multiplex PCR, and TCRdb kept only the in-frame ones, dropping some. In the table there are about 99,000 clones, over 75% of which are singletons. Notes on this clone: Its antigen is still unknown.

The sequence was collected from a human donor who received an intestinal transplant. The sequencing used unstimulated CD4+ T cells sorted from spleen or lymph node cells, collected before intestinal transplant. The gene calls are TRBV11-2 and TRBJ2-2, with 12 positions matching TRBD1. Written as DNA, the CDR3 is TGTGCCAGCAGCTCGGGGACAGGGGGCGTTGCCGGGGAGCTGTTTTTT. Translation: CASSSGTGGVAGELFF.